Listed here are 13 T cell receptor beta chains from one sample, sequenced in a study of PD-1 blockade in classical Hodgkin lymphoma. Assay: immunoSEQ multiplex PCR; the TCRdb copy retains only in-frame clones and omits some. The sample has approximately 10,000 clones, roughly 72% seen once. Time point: cycle 4 day 1 (C4D1), after six to seven weeks of nivolumab. All trial patients relapsed after autologous stem cell transplantation. Investigators obtained CD8+ T cells from thawed PBMCs by magnetic negative selection. The specimen was CD8+ T cells from blood, collected before the fourth cycle of nivolumab. The receptor source for this set is a human donor with classical Hodgkin lymphoma.

This sequence joins TRBV5-6 and TRBJ2-7, with 8 bases that match TRBD1. The trim removed 3 bases at V and 0 bases at J, leaving 11 bases unmatched. Germline CDR1 and CDR2: SGHDT and YYEEEE. The CDR3 covers 17 residues. CDR3 in DNA: TGTGCCAGCAGCTCAAGGCCGGGACAGGTATTCTCCTACGAGCAGTACTTC. Protein product: CASSSRPGQVFSYEQYF. The full variable domain, its missing parts supplied by reference TRBV5-6 and TRBJ2-7, is DAGVTQSPTHLIKTRGQQVTLRCSPKSGHDTVSWYQQALGQGPQFIFQYYEEEERQRGNFPDRFSGHQFPNYSSELNVNALLLGDSALYLCASSSRPGQVFSYEQYFGPGTRLTVT.

The gene calls are TRBV25-1 and TRBJ2-7; possibly TRBD1 for D (6 bases). Looked up from germline, CDR1 is MGHDK and CDR2 is SYGVNS. V lost 1 base, J lost 4 bases, and 14 bases lay in between. The CDR3 is 15 residues long. The CDR3 spells CASSEFRTEVYEQYF. CDR3 coding DNA: TGTGCCAGCAGTGAATTTAGGACAGAAGTTTACGAGCAGTACTTC.

V and J are TRBV27 and TRBJ1-2, with TRBD1 identical over 7 bases. From germline, CDR1 is MNHEY and CDR2 SMNVEV (reference sequence). The length of the CDR3 is 17 residues. The ends lost 4 bases at V and 6 bases at J; junction bases unmatched: 17. Here the CDR3 reads CASSSGGMGVAENGYTF. CDR3 bases: TGTGCCAGCAGTTCAGGGGGAATGGGTGTTGCCGAGAATGGCTACACCTTC.

The chain is built from TRBV9 and TRBJ1-4; D remains ambiguous. CDR1 and CDR2 (germline): SGDLS, YYNGEE. CDR3 length: 15 amino acids. The V end was cut by 0 bases, the J end by 8 bases, with 14 bases between. Written as DNA, the CDR3 is TGTGCCAGCAGCGTAGAAGGCAGCCTAGAAGAAAAACTGTTTTTT. This gives the protein CASSVEGSLEEKLFF.

The gene calls are TRBV9 and TRBJ2-7, with D unclear. Trimming stripped 0 bases from V and 2 bases from J, with 6 bases between. This CDR3 contains 13 residues. Germline V gene data show CDR1 as SGDLS and CDR2 as YYNGEE. The CDR3 region is CASSVGPPYEQYF. The CDR3 region has the DNA TGTGCCAGCAGCGTAGGACCCCCCTACGAGCAGTACTTC. Using reference TRBV9 and TRBJ2-7 for the parts outside the CDR3, the full variable domain is DSGVTQTPKHLITATGQRVTLRCSPRSGDLSVYWYQQSLDQGLQFLIQYYNGEERAKGNILERFSAQQFPDLHSELNLSSLELGDSALYFCASSVGPPYEQYFGPGTRLTVT.

The CDR3, as DNA: TGCGCCAGCAGCCAACGGGACTGGGGCTCCTACGAGCAGTACTTC. Protein: CASSQRDWGSYEQYF. V usage is TRBV4-1 and J usage is TRBJ2-7, with D maybe TRBD2 (6 bases). The length of the CDR3 is 15 residues. CDR1 MGHRA and CDR2 YSYEKL come from the germline V gene. V lost 2 bases and J lost 0, with 11 bases in between.

The J gene is TRBJ2-7, the V gene TRBV6-5; 8 nucleotides agree with TRBD2. J was trimmed by 2 bases and V by 6 bases; bases with no gene match: 9. Germline CDR1 is MNHEY and CDR2 is SVGAGI. This CDR3 region has 15 residues. The CDR3 DNA reads as TGTGCCAGCAGAAAACTAGCGGTAGCGCCCTACGAGCAGTACTTC. Translated: CASRKLAVAPYEQYF.

V usage is TRBV28 and J usage is TRBJ2-1, with D possibly matching TRBD2 (5 bases). CDR1 and CDR2 (germline): MDHEN, SYDVKM. The length of the CDR3 is 16 residues. V lost 7 bases and J lost 10, with 26 bases in between. The CDR3 sequence: CASNPKRSGARGEQFF. The CDR3 DNA reads as TGTGCCAGCAACCCGAAGAGGAGCGGCGCTCGGGGAGAGCAGTTCTTC.

By share, this clone counts as large. The chain links TRBV2 to TRBJ1-2; D is possibly TRBD1 (5 bases). Germline V CDR1 and CDR2: SNHLY, FYNNEI. This CDR3 has 11 residues. V was trimmed by 11 bases and J by 7 bases, leaving 14 bases between them. The CDR3 DNA sequence: TGTGCCGACCGGGACCTTGGTGGCTACACCTTC. Protein product: CADRDLGGYTF.

V gene TRBV12-5 combines with J gene TRBJ1-5; tentative D call: TRBD1 (5 bases). Trimming took off 0 bases at V and 8 bases at J, with 8 bases between the two ends. This CDR3 has 13 residues. Germline assignment: CDR1 LGHNT and CDR2 FRNRAP. The CDR3 loop is CASGLVGGEPQHF. The CDR3 region has the DNA TGTGCTAGTGGTTTGGTGGGAGGGGAGCCCCAGCATTTT.

This clone has only one observation. CDR3 sequence: CASSDGGSSYNEQFF. The CDR3 coding sequence is TGTGCCAGCAGCGACGGAGGTAGCTCCTACAATGAGCAGTTCTTC. The chain has TRBV9 and TRBJ2-1, with a tentative D call TRBD2 (5 bases). V gave up 3 bases and J gave up 0 bases, with 10 bases separating them. CDR1 and CDR2 (germline): SGDLS, YYNGEE. The CDR3 runs to 15 residues. Variable domain in full (rest from reference TRBV9 and TRBJ2-1): DSGVTQTPKHLITATGQRVTLRCSPRSGDLSVYWYQQSLDQGLQFLIQYYNGEERAKGNILERFSAQQFPDLHSELNLSSLELGDSALYFCASSDGGSSYNEQFFGPGTRLTVL.

The rearrangement links TRBV30 to TRBJ2-7; TRBD2 matches 9 bases. This CDR3 has 19 residues. The germline V gene has CDR1 GTSNPN and CDR2 SVGIG (reference sequence). The ends lost 1 base at V and 2 bases at J; junction bases unmatched: 18. CDR3 DNA sequence: TGTGCCTGGAGTGGGGTTGGTTACAAACTAGCGGGCTCCCCCTACGAGCAGTACTTC. It translates to CAWSGVGYKLAGSPYEQYF.

This clone has only one observation. The J gene is TRBJ2-7, the V gene TRBV18; D is possibly TRBD1 or TRBD2 (5 bases each). The germline V gene encodes CDR1 KGHSH and CDR2 LQKENI. Trimming stripped 3 bases from V and 6 bases from J, with 18 bases between. The CDR3 covers 15 residues. This chain's CDR3 is CASSPRDPLGGEQYF. The DNA for the CDR3 is TGTGCCAGCTCACCGAGGGACCCCCTTGGCGGCGAGCAGTACTTC.